This T cell receptor beta chain was identified in a study of T cell responses to AZD1222 COVID-19 vaccine. Second-dose timings of about 4 or about 12 weeks were pooled. Study-level points and caveats: Only six or seven AZD1222 recipients tested seropositive at baseline.

Produced via immunoSEQ multiplex PCR; TCRdb's table is partial and in-frame only. This sample has 70,000 to 90,000 clones; around 87% occur once, and the top ten carry 18%. A word on this clone: The target antigen is unknown.

The sequence derives from an adult who received the AZD1222 COVID-19 vaccine. This specimen was peripheral blood, taken 28 days after the second AZD1222 dose.

This chain's CDR3 is CASNPRDRGFADTQYF. The DNA for the CDR3 is TGTGCCAGTAACCCGAGGGACAGGGGCTTCGCAGATACGCAGTATTTT. V is TRBV19 and J is TRBJ2-3; 10 bases agree with TRBD1. The CDR3 totals 16 residues. Germline lookup yields CDR1 LNHDA and CDR2 SQIVND (reference sequence). The V gene end was trimmed by 7 bases and the J gene end by 4 bases; junction bases not matched to a gene: 11.